A single sample is the source of the 17 T cell receptor beta chains below, sequenced in a study of blood T cells in healthy people across ages. Through a sample-barcoded 5' primer and a J-beta primer mix, a second PCR was run for about 6 to 11 cycles. TCRdb ran MiXCR on the 5' RACE reads and lists one entry per CDR3 protein. The sample carries hundreds of thousands of distinct CDR3 sequences, about 25% recorded once. The same data also went into a second study, on T cells of mothers and their children.

The sample taken for sequencing was blood. The receptors here all came from a boy aged 5 to 17 in good health.

The rearrangement links TRBV11-3 to TRBJ2-5; perhaps TRBD1 as D (6 bases). From germline, CDR1 is SGHNT and CDR2 YENEEA. The CDR3 contains 15 residues. V was shortened by 4 bases and J by 7 bases, with 19 bases between the two germline ends. The CDR3 loop reads CASSSRQVSLGTQYF. The CDR3 DNA follows: TGTGCCAGCAGCTCTCGACAGGTCTCCCTCGGGACCCAGTACTTC.

This clonotype was counted between two and nine times. The V call is TRBV11-1, the J call TRBJ2-6, with 8 bases aligning to TRBD1. This CDR3 comprises 18 residues. In germline, CDR1 is SGHAT, CDR2 FQDESV (reference sequence). After removal of 3 bases from V and 2 bases from J, the junction contained 9 bases not matched to a gene. The CDR3 loop is CASSFRQGQRPGANVLTF. The CDR3 bases are TGTGCCAGCAGCTTCCGACAGGGGCAGAGACCTGGGGCCAACGTCCTGACTTTC.

The chain combines TRBV9 with TRBJ2-4; no reliable D call. V was clipped by 9 bases and J by 5 bases, with 0 bases between them. The CDR3 totals 8 residues. The germline V gene encodes CDR1 SGDLS and CDR2 YYNGEE. The CDR3 sequence is CAKNIQYF. DNA of the CDR3: TGTGCCAAAAACATTCAGTACTTC.

The CDR3 DNA sequence: TGCAGCGCGGTACAGGGGAACACCGGGGAGCTGTTTTTT. It encodes CSAVQGNTGELFF. The chain has TRBV29-1 and TRBJ2-2; D possibly corresponds to TRBD1 (6 bases). This CDR3 has 13 residues. V dropped 7 bases and J dropped 1 base, with 10 bases sitting between them. The germline V gene encodes CDR1 SQVTM and CDR2 ANQGSEA.

The chain couples TRBV14 to TRBJ2-4; 8 bases are shared with TRBD1. V shed 4 bases and J 3 bases; nucleotides not matched to a gene: 5. CDR3 length: 15 residues. Germline V gene sequence: CDR1 SGHDN, CDR2 FVKESK. DNA for the CDR3: TGTGCCAGCAGCCCAGGGGGCCTTGGCAAAAACATTCAGTACTTC. This codes for CASSPGGLGKNIQYF.

This clonotype came up a few times. The J gene is TRBJ2-5, the V gene TRBV20-1; 10 nucleotides align to TRBD1. The J call may be wrong; the DNA end is better matched by TRBJ2-1. The germline CDR1 and CDR2 sequences are DFQATT and SNEGSKA (reference sequence). There are 15 residues in the CDR3. The CDR3 DNA reads as TGCAGTGCTGATACCGGGACAGGGGCAGTTAGGGAGCAGTTCTTC. Translating it yields CSADTGTGAVREQFF.

The table lists this clonotype with a few counts. The V call is TRBV20-1, the J call TRBJ2-1; 9 bases line up with TRBD2. The J call may be wrong; the DNA end is better matched by TRBJ2-7. CDR1 is DFQATT, CDR2 SNEGSKA, per germline (reference sequence). The CDR3 is 14 residues long. The CDR3 DNA sequence: TGCAGTGCTAGCCGTAGCGGGAGATTATACGAGCAGTACTTC. This encodes CSASRSGRLYEQYF.

This clonotype has more than one count but fewer than ten. The rearrangement links TRBV3-1 to TRBJ2-5; 12 positions agree with TRBD1. Near its end, the DNA agrees better with TRBJ2-7, so the J call may be wrong. This CDR3 comprises 15 residues. Per the germline V gene, CDR1 is LGHDT and CDR2 is YNNKEL (reference sequence). The CDR3 coding sequence is TGTGCCAGCAGCCAAGACGGGACAGGGGGCTCCGAGCAGTACTTC. This sequence encodes CASSQDGTGGSEQYF.

V and J are TRBV18 and TRBJ1-1, with TRBD1 as a possible D gene (6 bases). This CDR3 has 15 residues. V shed 3 bases and J shed 3 bases, with 14 bases lying between them. Germline assignment: CDR1 KGHSH and CDR2 LQKENI. Written as DNA, the CDR3 is TGTGCCAGCTCACCGGTTACAGGGAGGGACACTGAAGCTTTCTTT. Translation: CASSPVTGRDTEAFF.

V gene TRBV6-5 combines with J gene TRBJ2-3, with D perhaps TRBD1 or TRBD2 (6 bases each). Germline lookup yields CDR1 MNHEY and CDR2 SVGAGI. This CDR3 is built from 14 residues. V shed 5 bases and J shed 9 bases, with 18 bases lying between them. The CDR3 sequence is CASSPRGREGTQYF. The CDR3 DNA is TGTGCCAGCAGTCCCCGGGGGCGAGAGGGGACGCAGTATTTT.

The chain links TRBV5-6 to TRBJ1-2; unclear D gene. The germline gives CDR1 SGHDT, CDR2 YYEEEE. The germline V and J ends were trimmed by 1 base and 5 bases, with 12 bases remaining between them. The CDR3 is 14 amino acids. The chain's CDR3 is CASSLQDAPYGYTF. CDR3 nucleotide sequence: TGTGCCAGCAGCTTGCAGGATGCTCCGTATGGCTACACCTTC.

This clonotype was found a few times. The gene calls are TRBV6-5 and TRBJ2-2; D gene ambiguous. Trimming took 6 bases from V and 0 from J, leaving 8 bases between them. Germline loops: CDR1 MNHEY, CDR2 SVGAGI. The CDR3 is 14 amino acids. CDR3 sequence (DNA): TGTGCCAGCAGAAGATACCCGAACACCGGGGAGCTGTTTTTT. Its translation is CASRRYPNTGELFF.

This chain uses TRBV28 with TRBJ2-7; no clear D gene. This CDR3 contains 14 residues. Per the germline V gene, CDR1 is MDHEN and CDR2 is SYDVKM. The ends were cut back, 4 bases at V and 4 bases at J, with 14 bases in the middle. The CDR3 loop reads CASSSTSNLYEQYF. Here the CDR3 DNA reads TGTGCCAGCAGTTCGACCAGCAACCTTTACGAGCAGTACTTC.

The chain links TRBV6-5 to TRBJ2-6; D perhaps matches TRBD1 (6 bases). The CDR3 has 15 residues. Between the trimmed V and J ends, which lost 2 bases and 5 bases, there was a span of 10 bases. Germline CDR1 and CDR2: MNHEY and SVGAGI. The CDR3 bases are TGTGCCAGCAGTTACGGGGGCAATAGGGCCAACGTCCTGACTTTC. It codes for CASSYGGNRANVLTF.

This clonotype was picked up many times. The CDR3 protein is CASSPLSNEQFF. CDR3 nucleotides: TGTGCCAGCAGCCCTCTAAGCAATGAGCAGTTCTTC. The rearrangement uses TRBV7-9 and TRBJ2-1; D uncertain. The length of the CDR3 is 12 residues. Trimming left V 5 bases short and J 6 bases short, with 8 bases between. Germline lookup yields CDR1 SEHNR and CDR2 FQNEAQ (reference sequence).

This chain links TRBV2 with TRBJ1-4; no firm D call. The CDR3 totals 14 residues. V lost 5 bases and J lost 2, with 9 bases in between. Germline CDR1 SNHLY, CDR2 FYNNEI. CDR3 in DNA: TGTGCCAGCAGTCGGACCGATACTAATGAAAAACTGTTTTTT. Translating gives CASSRTDTNEKLFF. The whole variable domain, filled in from reference TRBV2 and TRBJ1-4, reads EPEVTQTPSHQVTQMGQEVILRCVPISNHLYFYWYRQILGQKVEFLVSFYNNEISEKSEIFDDQFSVERPDGSNFTLKIRSTKLEDSAMYFCASSRTDTNEKLFFGSGTQLSVL.

This clonotype was observed a handful of times. Mismatch with germline at one junction end may stem from a read error. The genes are TRBV7-9 and TRBJ1-1, with 8 bases matching TRBD1. Germline loops: CDR1 SEHNR, CDR2 FQNEAQ (reference sequence). CDR3 length: 16 amino acids. The CDR3 nucleotides read TGCGCCAGCAGCCCACCTAGGGACAGGAGGAACACTGAAGCTTTCTTT. Residues: CASSPPRDRRNTEAFF.